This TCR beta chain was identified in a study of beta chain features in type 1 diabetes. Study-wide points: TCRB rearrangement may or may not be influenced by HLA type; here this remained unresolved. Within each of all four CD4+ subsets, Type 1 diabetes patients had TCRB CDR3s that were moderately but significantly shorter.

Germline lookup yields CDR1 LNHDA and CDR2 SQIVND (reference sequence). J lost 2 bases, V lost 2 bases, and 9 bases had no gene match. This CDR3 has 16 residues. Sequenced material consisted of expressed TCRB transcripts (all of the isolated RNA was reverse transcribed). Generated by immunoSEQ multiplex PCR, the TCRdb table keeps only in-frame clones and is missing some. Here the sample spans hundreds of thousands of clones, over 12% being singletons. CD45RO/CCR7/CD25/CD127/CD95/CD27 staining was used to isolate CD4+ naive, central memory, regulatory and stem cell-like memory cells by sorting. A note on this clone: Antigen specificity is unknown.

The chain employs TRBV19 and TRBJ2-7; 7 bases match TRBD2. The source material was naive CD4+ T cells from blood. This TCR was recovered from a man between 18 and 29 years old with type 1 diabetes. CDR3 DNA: TGTGCCAGTAGTATATCAGCTAGCGGTTCCCCCTACGAGCAGTACTTC. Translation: CASSISASGSPYEQYF.